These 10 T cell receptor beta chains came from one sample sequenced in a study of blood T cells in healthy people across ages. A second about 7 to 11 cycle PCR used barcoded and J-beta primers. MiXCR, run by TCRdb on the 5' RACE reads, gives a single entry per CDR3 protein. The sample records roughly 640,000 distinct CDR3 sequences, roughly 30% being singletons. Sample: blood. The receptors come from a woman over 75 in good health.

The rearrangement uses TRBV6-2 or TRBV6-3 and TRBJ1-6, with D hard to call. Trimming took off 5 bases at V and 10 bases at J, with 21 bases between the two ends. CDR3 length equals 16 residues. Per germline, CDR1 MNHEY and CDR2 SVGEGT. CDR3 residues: CASSTYARGAGSPLHF. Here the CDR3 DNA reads TGTGCCAGCAGTACCTACGCGAGAGGCGCTGGCTCACCCCTCCACTTT.

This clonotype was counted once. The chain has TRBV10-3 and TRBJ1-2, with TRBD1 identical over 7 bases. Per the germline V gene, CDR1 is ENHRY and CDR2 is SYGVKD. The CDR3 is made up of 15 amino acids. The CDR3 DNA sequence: TGTGTCGTCAGCCCCGGGACAGTGGGGAATGAGGGCTACACCTTC. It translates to CVVSPGTVGNEGYTF.

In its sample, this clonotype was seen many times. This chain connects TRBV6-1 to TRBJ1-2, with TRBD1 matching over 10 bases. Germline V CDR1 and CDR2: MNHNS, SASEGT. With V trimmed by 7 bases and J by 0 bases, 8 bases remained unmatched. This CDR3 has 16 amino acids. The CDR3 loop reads CASNPLGTGANYGYTF. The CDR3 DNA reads TGTGCCAGCAATCCGCTCGGGACAGGGGCTAACTATGGCTACACCTTC.

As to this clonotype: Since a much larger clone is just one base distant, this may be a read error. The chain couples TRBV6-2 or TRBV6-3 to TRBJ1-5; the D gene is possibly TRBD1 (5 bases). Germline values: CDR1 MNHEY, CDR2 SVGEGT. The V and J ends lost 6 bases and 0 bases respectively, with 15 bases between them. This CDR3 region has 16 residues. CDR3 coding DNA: TGTGCCAGCAGCAGAGTGGCAGGGATTAGCAATCAGCCCCAGCATTTT. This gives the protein CASSRVAGISNQPQHF.

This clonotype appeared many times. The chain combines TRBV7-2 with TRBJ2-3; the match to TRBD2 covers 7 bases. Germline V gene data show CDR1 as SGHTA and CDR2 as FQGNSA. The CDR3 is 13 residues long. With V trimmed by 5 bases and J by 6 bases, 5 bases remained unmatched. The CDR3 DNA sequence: TGTGCCAGCAGCCGGGACTACCCGGATACGCAGTATTTT. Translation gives CASSRDYPDTQYF.

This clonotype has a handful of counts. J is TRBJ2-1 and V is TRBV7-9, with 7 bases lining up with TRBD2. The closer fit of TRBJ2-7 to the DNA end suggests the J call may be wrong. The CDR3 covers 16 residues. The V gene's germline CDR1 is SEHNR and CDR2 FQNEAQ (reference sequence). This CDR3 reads CASTRGSGASYNEQYF. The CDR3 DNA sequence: TGTGCCAGCACCCGAGGAAGCGGGGCATCCTACAATGAGCAGTACTTC.

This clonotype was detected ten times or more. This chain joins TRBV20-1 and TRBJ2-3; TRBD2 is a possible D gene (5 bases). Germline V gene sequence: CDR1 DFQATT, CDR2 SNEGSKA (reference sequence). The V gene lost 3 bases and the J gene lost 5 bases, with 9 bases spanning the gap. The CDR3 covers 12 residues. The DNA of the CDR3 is TGCAGTGCTAGCGGGGTGGGAGATACGCAGTATTTT. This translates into CSASGVGDTQYF.

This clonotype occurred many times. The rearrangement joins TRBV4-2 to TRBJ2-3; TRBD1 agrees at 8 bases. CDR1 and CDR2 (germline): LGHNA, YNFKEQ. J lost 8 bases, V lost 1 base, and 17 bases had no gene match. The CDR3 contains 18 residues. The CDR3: CASSQAVPSAGGEGTQYF. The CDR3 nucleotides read TGTGCCAGCAGCCAAGCAGTACCGTCGGCAGGGGGCGAAGGTACGCAGTATTTT.

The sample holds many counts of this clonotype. Written as DNA, the CDR3 is TGCGCCAGCAGCCCTTTAGCCGGGACAGGGGACTACGAGCAGTACTTC. Protein sequence: CASSPLAGTGDYEQYF. The V and J genes are TRBV5-1 and TRBJ2-7, with TRBD1 matching over 10 bases. This CDR3 has 16 amino acids. Trimming removed 4 bases from V and 3 bases from J; junction bases left unmatched: 10. CDR1 and CDR2 from the germline V gene are SGHRS and YFSETQ.

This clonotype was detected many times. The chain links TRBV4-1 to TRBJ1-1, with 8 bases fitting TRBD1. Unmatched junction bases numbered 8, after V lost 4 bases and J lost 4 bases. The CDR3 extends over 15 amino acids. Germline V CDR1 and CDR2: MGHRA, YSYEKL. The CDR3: CASSPPDRASTEAFF. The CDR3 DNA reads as TGCGCCAGCAGCCCCCCGGACAGGGCGTCCACTGAAGCTTTCTTT.